One and the same sample provided the 17 T cell receptor beta chains below, sequenced in a study of T cell responses to AZD1222 COVID-19 vaccine. Data came from immunoSEQ multiplex PCR; TCRdb stores just in-frame clones and leaves some out. This table has 70,000 to 95,000 clones, approximately 89% appearing once. Sequencing used peripheral blood, obtained on day 0 of MenACWY control vaccination. Receptor source: an adult in good health.

The V call is TRBV11-2, the J call TRBJ1-1; D is ambiguous. Germline V gene lookup returns CDR1 SGHAT and CDR2 FQNNGV. V lost 2 bases and J 4 bases, leaving 11 bases between the germline ends. The CDR3 is 14 residues long. The CDR3 nucleotides read TGTGCCAGCAGCTTACCTCCTGAGGCCACTGAAGCTTTCTTT. Residues: CASSLPPEATEAFF.

This rearrangement joins TRBV2 to TRBJ2-2; D is uncertain. Looked up from germline, CDR1 is SNHLY and CDR2 is FYNNEI. The CDR3 loop spans 13 amino acids. V shed 6 bases and J shed 6 bases, with 11 bases lying between them. The CDR3 region has the DNA TGTGCCAGCAGCAGGTCGGCGGCCGGGGAGCTGTTTTTT. The encoded protein is CASSRSAAGELFF.

The CDR3 sequence is CASSSGQGRGETQYF. CDR3 sequence (DNA): TGTGCCAGCAGCTCAGGACAGGGACGGGGCGAGACCCAGTACTTC. The V and J genes are TRBV11-2 and TRBJ2-5; 8 nucleotides line up with TRBD1. CDR3 length equals 15 residues. Germline values: CDR1 SGHAT, CDR2 FQNNGV. V lost 4 bases and J lost 5; bases outside the gene matches: 9.

The chain couples TRBV19 to TRBJ1-6; a weak D match, TRBD1 (5 bases). Trimming removed 4 bases at V and 10 bases at J, with 11 bases between. Per germline, CDR1 LNHDA and CDR2 SQIVND (reference sequence). This CDR3 contains 13 residues. Written as DNA, the CDR3 is TGTGCCAGTAGTAGCCAGGGAGACTCACCCCTCCACTTT. This sequence encodes CASSSQGDSPLHF.

The gene calls are TRBV12-3 or TRBV12-4 and TRBJ2-7; D is uncertain. V lost 5 bases and J lost 2, with 7 bases in between. CDR3 length: 12 residues. CDR3 protein: CASSPGPYEQYF. CDR3 in DNA: TGTGCCAGCAGTCCCGGACCCTACGAGCAGTACTTC.

This chain links TRBV4-1 with TRBJ2-1, with 9 bases matching TRBD2. CDR3 size: 17 residues. V was pared by 3 bases and J by 2 bases, with 8 bases of the junction left unmatched. CDR1 is MGHRA and CDR2 is YSYEKL in the germline V gene. The CDR3: CASSQGFSGGAYNEQFF. The DNA for the CDR3 is TGCGCCAGCAGCCAGGGTTTTAGCGGGGGCGCCTACAATGAGCAGTTCTTC.

The V gene is TRBV14, the J gene TRBJ1-3; D uncertain. Germline V gene data show CDR1 as SGHDN and CDR2 as FVKESK. The V and J ends lost 1 base and 4 bases respectively, with 14 bases between them. The CDR3 is 16 residues long. The CDR3 loop reads CASSQATPIQGNTIYF. CDR3 coding DNA: TGTGCCAGCAGCCAAGCCACCCCGATACAGGGAAACACCATATATTTT. Complete variable domain (other parts from reference TRBV14 and TRBJ1-3): EAGVTQFPSHSVIEKGQTVTLRCDPISGHDNLYWYRRVMGKEIKFLLHFVKESKQDESGMPNNRFLAERTGGTYSTLKVQPAELEDSGVYFCASSQATPIQGNTIYFGEGSWLTVV.

The chain couples TRBV7-9 to TRBJ2-1; D call uncertain. Germline loops: CDR1 SEHNR, CDR2 FQNEAQ (reference sequence). Trimming took 4 bases from V and 5 from J, leaving 9 bases between them. The CDR3 is 13 amino acids. CDR3 region: CASSWIQNNEQFF. CDR3 bases: TGTGCCAGCAGCTGGATCCAAAACAATGAGCAGTTCTTC.

This clone has a single count. This sequence joins TRBV4-1 and TRBJ1-4; 11 bases map to TRBD1. In germline, CDR1 is MGHRA, CDR2 YSYEKL. The CDR3 consists of 19 residues. The V and J ends lost 0 bases and 0 bases, in that order; junction bases with no gene match: 6. DNA for the CDR3: TGCGCCAGCAGCCAAGATGGACAGGGGGCGGCTGCAACTAATGAAAAACTGTTTTTT. Amino acids: CASSQDGQGAAATNEKLFF.

The chain's CDR3 is CASSSLDSGNTIYF. CDR3 DNA: TGTGCCAGCAGCTCCCTTGACTCTGGAAACACCATATATTTT. The rearrangement uses TRBV7-2 and TRBJ1-3; D remains unclear. Between the trimmed V and J ends, which lost 4 bases and 0 bases, there was a span of 7 bases. Germline V gene sequence: CDR1 SGHTA, CDR2 FQGNSA. The CDR3 spans 14 residues.

The chain recombines TRBV4-3 with TRBJ1-2; no reliable D call. Germline loops: CDR1 LGHNA, CDR2 YSLEER. V was trimmed by 4 bases and J by 3 bases, leaving 12 bases between them. The CDR3 consists of 14 residues. Written as DNA, the CDR3 is TGCGCCAGCAGCCCCGCACTCGGAGACTATGGCTACACCTTC. The encoded protein is CASSPALGDYGYTF.

The gene calls are TRBV6-2 or TRBV6-3 and TRBJ2-5; TRBD2 matches 9 bases. J gave up 3 bases and V 2 bases, and 4 bases lay outside the gene matches. The CDR3 runs 15 residues. In germline, CDR1 is MNHEY, CDR2 SVGEGT. The CDR3 region is CASSYLAGLEETQYF. The CDR3 DNA sequence: TGTGCCAGCAGTTACCTAGCGGGGCTCGAAGAGACCCAGTACTTC.

This chain joins TRBV5-1 and TRBJ2-2, with 9 bases matching TRBD2. The germline V gene encodes CDR1 SGHRS and CDR2 YFSETQ. J lost 4 bases, V lost 2 bases, and 6 bases had no gene match. The CDR3 sequence is 16 residues long. CDR3 residues: CASSFRSGLATGELFF. CDR3 nucleotide sequence: TGCGCCAGCAGCTTTAGATCGGGACTAGCCACCGGGGAGCTGTTTTTT.

The chain joins TRBV11-2 to TRBJ1-6; 7 positions match TRBD1. CDR3 length equals 14 residues. The V gene's germline CDR1 is SGHAT and CDR2 FQNNGV. After removal of 4 bases from V and 6 bases from J, the junction contained 3 bases not matched to a gene. The CDR3 region is CASSSTGANSPLHF. As DNA, the CDR3 is TGTGCCAGCAGCTCCACAGGGGCTAATTCACCCCTCCACTTT.

The chain has TRBV18 and TRBJ1-6; 7 nucleotides match TRBD1. V trimming: 4 bases; J trimming: 7 bases; junction bases outside the gene matches: 4. The CDR3 covers 14 residues. Germline-derived CDR1 and CDR2 are KGHSH and LQKENI. The CDR3 DNA follows: TGTGCCAGCTCACTGGGACAGCGGAATTCACCCCTCCACTTT. Its protein is CASSLGQRNSPLHF.

J is TRBJ2-7 and V is TRBV5-1; D remains unclear. Per the germline V gene, CDR1 is SGHRS and CDR2 is YFSETQ. The CDR3 spans 16 residues. V was shortened by 2 bases and J by 0 bases, with 15 bases between the two germline ends. CDR3 in DNA: TGCGCCAGCAGCTTCGAACCGGGCCATCCCTCCTACGAGCAGTACTTC. As protein: CASSFEPGHPSYEQYF. The whole variable domain, remainder taken from reference TRBV5-1 and TRBJ2-7, is KAGVTQTPRYLIKTRGQQVTLSCSPISGHRSVSWYQQTPGQGLQFLFEYFSETQRNKGNFPGRFSGRQFSNSRSEMNVSTLELGDSALYLCASSFEPGHPSYEQYFGPGTRLTVT.

The CDR3 here is CASGLDPGTGRNEQFF. DNA for the CDR3: TGTGCTAGTGGTTTGGACCCCGGGACAGGGAGGAATGAGCAGTTCTTC. The rearrangement uses TRBV12-5 and TRBJ2-1; 9 bases are a match to TRBD1. Unmatched junction bases numbered 8, after V lost 1 base and J lost 7 bases. Germline V gene lookup returns CDR1 LGHNT and CDR2 FRNRAP. This CDR3 has 16 amino acids. The entire variable domain, with the rest obtained from reference TRBV12-5 and TRBJ2-1, is as follows: DARVTQTPRHKVTEMGQEVTMRCQPILGHNTVFWYRQTMMQGLELLAYFRNRAPLDDSGMPKDRFSAEMPDATLATLKIQPSEPRDSAVYFCASGLDPGTGRNEQFFGPGTRLTVL.